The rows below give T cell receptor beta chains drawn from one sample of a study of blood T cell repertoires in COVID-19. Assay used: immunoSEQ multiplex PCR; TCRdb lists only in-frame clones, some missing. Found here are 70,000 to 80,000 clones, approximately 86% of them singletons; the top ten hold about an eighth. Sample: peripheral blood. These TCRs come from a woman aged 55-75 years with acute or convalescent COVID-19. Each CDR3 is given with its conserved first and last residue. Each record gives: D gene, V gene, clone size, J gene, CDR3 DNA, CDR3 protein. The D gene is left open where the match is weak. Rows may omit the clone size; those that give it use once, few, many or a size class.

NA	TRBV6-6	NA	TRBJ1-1	TGTGCCAGCAGCGGACAGATGAACACTGAAGCTTTCTTT	CASSGQMNTEAFF
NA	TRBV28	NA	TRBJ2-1	TGTGCCAGCAGTTCACGTGTCAGGGGATACAATGAGCAGTTCTTC	CASSSRVRGYNEQFF
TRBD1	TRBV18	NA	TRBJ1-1	TGTGCCAGCTCACCCGCGGGGACAGGGGACACTGAAGCTTTCTTT	CASSPAGTGDTEAFF
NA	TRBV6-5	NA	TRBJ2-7	TGTGCCAGCAGTTTTAGCGCTGGGGCCTACGAGCAGTACTTC	CASSFSAGAYEQYF
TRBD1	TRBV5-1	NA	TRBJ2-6	TGCGCCAGCAGCTTTGGGGACAGGATCTCTGGGGCCAACGTCCTGACTTTC	CASSFGDRISGANVLTF
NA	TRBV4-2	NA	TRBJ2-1	TGTGCCAGCAGCCAAGATTCGGCGGAGTACAATGAGCAGTTCTTC	CASSQDSAEYNEQFF
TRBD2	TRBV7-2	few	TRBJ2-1	TGTGCCAGCAGCCTGGACGGGGGGGACGGGTACAATGAGCAGTTCTTC	CASSLDGGDGYNEQFF
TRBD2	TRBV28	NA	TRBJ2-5	TGTGCCAGCAGCGGCGGGGGGACGGAGACCCAGTACTTC	CASSGGGTETQYF
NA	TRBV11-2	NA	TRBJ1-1	TGTGCCAGCAGAACCGTCTGGGCCAGGAACACTGAAGCTTTCTTT	CASRTVWARNTEAFF
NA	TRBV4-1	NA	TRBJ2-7	TGCGCCAGCAGCTTCCGGACAGCTGGCTACGAGCAGTACTTC	CASSFRTAGYEQYF
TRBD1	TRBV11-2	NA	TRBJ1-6	TGTGCCAGCAGCTTTTCTCAGGGGGCAGATTCACCCCTCCACTTT	CASSFSQGADSPLHF
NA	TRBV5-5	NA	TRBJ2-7	TGTGCCAGCAGCCTCGGACAGAGAGGGTCCCAGTACTTC	CASSLGQRGSQYF
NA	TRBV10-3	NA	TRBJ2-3	TGTGCCATACTCGGCACAGATACGCAGTATTTT	CAILGTDTQYF
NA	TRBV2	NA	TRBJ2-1	TGTGCCAGCATAAGAGAGTATGAGCAGTTCTTC	CASIREYEQFF
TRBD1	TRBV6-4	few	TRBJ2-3	TGTGCCAGCAGTGAAGGGACAGGGGATGCAGATACGCAGTATTTT	CASSEGTGDADTQYF
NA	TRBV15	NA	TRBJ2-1	TGTGCCACCAGCAGAGACAGGGTCGATGAGCAGTTCTTC	CATSRDRVDEQFF
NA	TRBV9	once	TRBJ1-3	TGTGCCAGCAGCTCAGGACAGCTAGTAAACACCATATATTTT	CASSSGQLVNTIYF
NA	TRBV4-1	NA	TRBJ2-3	TGCGCCAGCAGCCAAGACCTAGCGATAGATACGCAGTATTTT	CASSQDLAIDTQYF
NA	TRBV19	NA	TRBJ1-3	TGTGCCAGTAGTCCCCAGGGCCAACCTGGAAACACCATATATTTT	CASSPQGQPGNTIYF
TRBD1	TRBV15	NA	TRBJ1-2	TGTGCCACCAGCAGAACGTCGGACAGGGGAAGCTACACCTTC	CATSRTSDRGSYTF
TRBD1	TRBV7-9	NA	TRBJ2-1	TGTGCCAGCAGCGCTAGCGTCCGGACAGGGGTTTACAATGAGCAGTTCTTC	CASSASVRTGVYNEQFF
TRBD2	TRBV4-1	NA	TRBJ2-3	TGCGCCAGCAGCCAAATAGGGAGGGGTCGCACAGATACGCAGTATTTT	CASSQIGRGRTDTQYF
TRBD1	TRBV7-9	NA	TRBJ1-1	TGTGCCAGCATACGGCAGGGGGCGAAAGAAGCTTTCTTT	CASIRQGAKEAFF
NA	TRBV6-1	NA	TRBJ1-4	TGTGCCAGCATCATGGGGGGGTTACGGGAAAAACTGTTTTTT	CASIMGGLREKLFF
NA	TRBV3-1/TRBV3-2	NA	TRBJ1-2	TGTGCCAGCCATACATGGCATGGCTACACCTTC	CASHTWHGYTF
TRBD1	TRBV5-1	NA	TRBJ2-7	TGCGCCAGCAGCTTGAGGCAGGGGGCTCCCTACGAGCAGTACTTC	CASSLRQGAPYEQYF
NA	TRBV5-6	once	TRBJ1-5	TGTGCCAGCAGCACACAGGGAAATCAGCCCCAGCATTTT	CASSTQGNQPQHF
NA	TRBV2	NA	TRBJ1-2	TGTGCCAGCAGCGGGGACTATGGCTACACCTTC	CASSGDYGYTF
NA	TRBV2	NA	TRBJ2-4	TGTGCCAGCAGTCAACTAGCCAAAAACATTCAGTACTTC	CASSQLAKNIQYF
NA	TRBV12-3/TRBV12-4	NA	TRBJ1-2	TGTGCCAGCAGTTCAGGGGCGAGGGGCTACACCTTC	CASSSGARGYTF
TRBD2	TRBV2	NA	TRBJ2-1	TGTGCCAGCAGTGAGTCCCTTAGCGGGGGGGCCGATGAGCAGTTCTTC	CASSESLSGGADEQFF
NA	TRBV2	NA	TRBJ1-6	TGTGCCAGCAGTGGTGAGGGTCGAACCCTCCACTTT	CASSGEGRTLHF
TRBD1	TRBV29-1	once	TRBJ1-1	TGCAGCGTTTATAGACAGGGCTCCGAAGCTTTCTTT	CSVYRQGSEAFF
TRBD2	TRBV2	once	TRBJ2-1	TGTGCCAGCAGTGAAGCATCGGGGGGAGGCAATGAGCAGTTCTTC	CASSEASGGGNEQFF
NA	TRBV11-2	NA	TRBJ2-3	TGTGCCAGCAGTCTAACGGGGGATACGCAGTATTTT	CASSLTGDTQYF
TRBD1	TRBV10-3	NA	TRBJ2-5	TGTGCCATCAGTGGAGGACAGGGGGCTGTGGGGGAGACCCAGTACTTC	CAISGGQGAVGETQYF
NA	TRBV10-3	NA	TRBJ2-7	TGTGCCATCAGTGAGTTTCAGGGTTTAGGCGAGCAGTACTTC	CAISEFQGLGEQYF